These 19 T cell receptor beta chains were sequenced from one sample in a study of regulatory T cells in long-lasting Graves disease. As to time point: newly diagnosed GD, antithyroid drugs for less than 3 months. RNA extracted from PBMCs served as the sequencing template. HTBI primers from iRepertoire and Arm-PCR of CDR3 regions yielded the TCR beta libraries. TCRdb reprocessed the multiplex PCR reads with MiXCR, giving one entry per CDR3 protein. The data contain hundreds of thousands of distinct CDR3 sequences, over 15% of them singletons. These data were also reused for a study on T cells in Graves' hyperthyroidism and ophthalmopathy.

This specimen consisted of peripheral blood mononuclear cells (PBMCs), obtained at new diagnosis, from a patient treated with antithyroid drugs. These receptors came from a man aged 40-49 years with Graves disease.

This clonotype has a count of ten or more. The rearrangement uses TRBV2 and TRBJ2-5, with a tentative D call TRBD2 (6 bases). CDR1 is SNHLY, CDR2 FYNNEI, per germline. The V end was cut by 8 bases, the J end by 5 bases, with 15 bases between. CDR3 size: 13 residues. The CDR3 coding sequence is TGTGCCAGCTTGGAGGGACGGCTCGAGACCCAGTACTTC. Translated, it gives CASLEGRLETQYF.

With respect to this clonotype: A read error is possible here, since a much larger clone lies one base away. The chain combines TRBV7-2 with TRBJ2-1; D is perhaps TRBD1 or TRBD2 (5 bases each). This CDR3 is 15 amino acids long. With 5 bases removed from V and 2 bases from J, the gap between germline ends came to 13 bases. Germline loops: CDR1 SGHTA, CDR2 FQGNSA. Written as DNA, the CDR3 is TGTGCCAGCAGCCCCTACCCGGGACCCTACAATGAGCAGTTCTTC. Its translation is CASSPYPGPYNEQFF.

This chain links TRBV28 with TRBJ2-3; D is unresolved. There are 13 residues in the CDR3. V was clipped by 7 bases and J by 1 base, with 9 bases between them. Germline CDR1 and CDR2: MDHEN and SYDVKM. CDR3 protein: CASKYVGTDTQYF. CDR3 nucleotides: TGTGCCAGCAAATACGTGGGCACAGATACGCAGTATTTT.

In this sample, this clonotype turned up a few times. The rearrangement links TRBV30 to TRBJ1-5; the match to TRBD1 covers 8 bases. The V gene's germline CDR1 is GTSNPN and CDR2 SVGIG (reference sequence). V dropped 0 bases and J dropped 2; count of bases not matched to a gene: 3. The CDR3 totals 15 residues. CDR3 in DNA: TGTGCCTGGAGTGTCGGGACAGGAGGCAATCAGCCCCAGCATTTT. It encodes CAWSVGTGGNQPQHF.

This clonotype was seen ten or more times. The genes are TRBV6-1 and TRBJ1-1, with TRBD1 matching over 7 bases. V gave up 5 bases and J gave up 1 base; unmatched junction bases: 7. Germline V gene lookup returns CDR1 MNHNS and CDR2 SASEGT. The CDR3 extends over 15 amino acids. Here the CDR3 DNA reads TGTGCCAGCAGTAAGACTGGGACAGCGAACACTGAAGCTTTCTTT. Protein sequence: CASSKTGTANTEAFF.

This chain joins TRBV3-1 and TRBJ2-5, with D perhaps assigned TRBD1 or TRBD2 (6 bases each). Trimming took 4 bases from V and 2 from J, leaving 23 bases between them. The CDR3 totals 18 residues. Looked up from germline, CDR1 is LGHDT and CDR2 is YNNKEL (reference sequence). The CDR3 protein is CASSLQGLAERGQETQYF. The CDR3 DNA is TGTGCCAGCAGCCTCCAGGGGTTGGCGGAACGGGGGCAAGAGACCCAGTACTTC.

This clonotype occurred many times. The chain combines TRBV11-3 with TRBJ2-7; a weak D match, TRBD1 (7 bases). This CDR3 spans 15 amino acids. Germline lookup yields CDR1 SGHNT and CDR2 YENEEA. V shed 3 bases and J shed 3 bases, with 15 bases lying between them. CDR3 region: CASSLRRDSHYEQYF. CDR3 in DNA: TGTGCCAGCAGCTTGCGGAGGGACAGCCACTACGAGCAGTACTTC.

This clonotype was seen ten or more times. The chain links TRBV28 to TRBJ1-3, with D unclear. The V gene's germline CDR1 is MDHEN and CDR2 SYDVKM. The CDR3 extends over 13 amino acids. V lost 6 bases to trimming and J lost 3 bases, with 9 bases between them. The CDR3 is CASRGLDGNTIYF. As DNA, the CDR3 is TGTGCCAGCAGGGGTCTGGATGGAAACACCATATATTTT.

This clonotype was picked up many times. The chain is built from TRBV2 and TRBJ2-3, with 8 bases matching TRBD2. V shed 6 bases and J 1 base; nucleotides not matched to a gene: 12. The CDR3 is made up of 17 amino acids. Germline lookup yields CDR1 SNHLY and CDR2 FYNNEI. The CDR3 DNA reads as TGTGCCAGCAGGGAACCCTTTGGAGCGGGGGGCACAGATACGCAGTATTTT. Translated: CASREPFGAGGTDTQYF.

This clonotype has a count of ten or more. The V gene is TRBV6-4, the J gene TRBJ2-5, with D perhaps assigned TRBD1 or TRBD2 (6 bases each). The CDR3 contains 13 residues. Germline V gene lookup returns CDR1 MRHNA and CDR2 SNTAGT. V was shortened by 7 bases and J by 5 bases, with 14 bases between the two germline ends. The CDR3 region is CASMIRGLETQYF. CDR3 DNA sequence: TGTGCCAGCATGATTCGGGGGCTGGAGACCCAGTACTTC.

The V gene is TRBV9, the J gene TRBJ2-1; the D gene could be TRBD1 or TRBD2 (5 bases each). The CDR3 runs to 13 residues. Germline lookup yields CDR1 SGDLS and CDR2 YYNGEE. V shed 5 bases and J shed 12 bases, with 18 bases lying between them. CDR3 in DNA: TGTGCCAGCAGTGGGTTTGGGACCCTGGGGCAGTTCTTC. Its protein is CASSGFGTLGQFF.

This clonotype has ten or more counts. The chain combines TRBV28 with TRBJ2-3; 16 nucleotides agree with TRBD2. Germline CDR1 is MDHEN and CDR2 is SYDVKM. With 8 bases clipped from V and 5 bases from J, the junction kept 4 bases outside the gene matches. The CDR3 extends over 15 amino acids. The CDR3 here is CASGTSGGGGDTQYF. The CDR3 nucleotides read TGTGCCAGCGGGACTAGCGGGGGGGGAGGAGATACGCAGTATTTT.

CDR3 in amino acids: CASSSTTRSPYEQYF. The CDR3 DNA reads TGTGCCAGCAGTTCAACGACTAGGTCCCCCTACGAGCAGTACTTC. This chain uses TRBV6-2 or TRBV6-3 with TRBJ2-7; possibly TRBD2 for D (6 bases). Germline assignment: CDR1 MNHEY and CDR2 SVGEGT. CDR3 length: 15 amino acids. Between the trimmed V and J ends, which lost 4 bases and 2 bases, there was a span of 15 bases.

This clonotype was detected many times. The chain uses TRBV5-1 and TRBJ2-5, with D possibly matching TRBD1 (6 bases). The CDR3 length is 15 residues. V was shortened by 6 bases and J by 1 base, with 16 bases between the two germline ends. Germline loops: CDR1 SGHRS, CDR2 YFSETQ. As DNA, the CDR3 is TGCGCCAGCAACACCCTGACAGGAGGCCAAGAGACCCAGTACTTC. Protein product: CASNTLTGGQETQYF.

This clonotype was found many times. V is TRBV5-1 and J is TRBJ1-2, with D perhaps matching TRBD1 (5 bases). Germline lookup yields CDR1 SGHRS and CDR2 YFSETQ. The CDR3 consists of 14 residues. With 0 bases removed from V and 3 bases from J, the gap between germline ends came to 9 bases. In nucleotides, the CDR3 is TGCGCCAGCAGCTTGGTGGGGGAGGACTATGGCTACACCTTC. It is translated as CASSLVGEDYGYTF.

This clonotype was detected many times. The CDR3 nucleotides are TGTGCCACCTTCGGATTCGGGACAGGCTCCTACGAGCAGTACTTC. Its translation: CATFGFGTGSYEQYF. The chain combines TRBV6-2 or TRBV6-3 with TRBJ2-7; TRBD1 aligns across 8 bases. The CDR3 loop spans 15 amino acids. CDR1 and CDR2 from the germline V gene are MNHEY and SVGEGT. Losses at the gene ends were 10 bases for V and 0 bases for J; bases not matched to a gene: 11.

About this clonotype: This may be a read error, as it is one base from a much larger clone. The chain has TRBV30 and TRBJ2-3; TRBD2 agrees at 8 bases. The germline gives CDR1 GTSNPN, CDR2 SVGIG (reference sequence). The CDR3 is 14 amino acids. CDR3 region: CTWSPGLGTDTQYF. In DNA, the CDR3 is TGTACCTGGAGTCCGGGACTAGGCACAGATACGCAGTATTTT.

The chain carries TRBV15 and TRBJ1-1, with no clear D. The CDR3 spans 14 residues. The V and J ends lost 0 bases and 2 bases respectively, with 7 bases between them. Germline V CDR1 and CDR2: LNHNV, YYDKDF (reference sequence). CDR3 nucleotide sequence: TGTGCCACCAGCAGAGAAAGAAGCAACACTGAAGCTTTCTTT. This encodes CATSRERSNTEAFF.

This clonotype appeared many times. This chain uses TRBV20-1 with TRBJ1-5; 8 bases map to TRBD1. CDR1 is DFQATT and CDR2 is SNEGSKA in the germline V gene (reference sequence). V dropped 7 bases and J dropped 6; count of bases not matched to a gene: 8. The CDR3 loop spans 13 amino acids. CDR3 DNA: TGCAGTGTGTCGGACAGGGAACGTCAGCCCCAGCATTTT. Its translation is CSVSDRERQPQHF.